This T cell receptor beta chain appears in the sequencing data of a study of TIL therapy for anti-PD-1-resistant metastatic lung cancer. Time point here: pre-treatment sample, taken before nivolumab and TIL therapy. Sequencing used immunoSEQ v3. The repertoire was sequenced with immunoSEQ multiplex PCR; TCRdb's copy has only in-frame clones and lacks some. The repertoire consists of around 30,000 clones, with around two thirds occurring once and the leading ten covering less than 3%. V trimming: 4 bases; J trimming: 5 bases; junction bases outside the gene matches: 19. The CDR3 extends over 19 amino acids. Germline V gene data show CDR1 as SGHDN and CDR2 as FVKESK.

The sequence derives from a woman aged 30 to 85 with non-small cell lung cancer. The chain has TRBV14 and TRBJ2-5, with 10 bases identical to TRBD2. The specimen comprised blood, sampled at baseline. The CDR3 loop is CASSLKGAHASGRWETQYF. CDR3 nucleotide sequence: TGTGCCAGCAGCCTCAAAGGGGCCCATGCTAGCGGGAGATGGGAGACCCAGTACTTC.